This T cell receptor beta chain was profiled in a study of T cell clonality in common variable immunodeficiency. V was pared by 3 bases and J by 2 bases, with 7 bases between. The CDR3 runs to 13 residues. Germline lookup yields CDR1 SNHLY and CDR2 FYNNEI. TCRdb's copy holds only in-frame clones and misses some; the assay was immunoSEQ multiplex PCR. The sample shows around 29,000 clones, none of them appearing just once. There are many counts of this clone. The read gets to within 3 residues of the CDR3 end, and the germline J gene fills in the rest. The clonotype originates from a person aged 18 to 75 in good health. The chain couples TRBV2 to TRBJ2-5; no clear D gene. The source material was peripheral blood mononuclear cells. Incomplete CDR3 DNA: TGTGCCAGCAGTGATGAACTGCAAGAGACC. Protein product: CASSDELQET. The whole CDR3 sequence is CASSDELQETQYF.